Below, one T cell receptor beta chain is given with its context. Its cognate antigen is unknown. The sample is drawn from a study of cytomegalovirus exposure and HLA in healthy donors. Findings and limits, study-wide: According to a later analysis, donors in an Asian-associated ancestry cluster reportedly had fewer N-insertions than the 666-donor mean. It was likely that a cluster of highly shared sequence variants was a sequencing artifact.

With 5 bases clipped from V and 9 bases from J, the junction kept 17 bases outside the gene matches. Germline loops: CDR1 SGHAT, CDR2 FQNNGV. The CDR3 has 16 residues. PCR was performed using 60 Vbeta and 13 Jbeta primers. Profiled with immunoSEQ multiplex PCR; TCRdb holds only in-frame clones, not every one. Among some 180,000 clones listed, 78% were seen once. The rearrangement joins TRBV11-2 to TRBJ2-3; 7 nucleotides align to TRBD2. This TCR was recovered from a female donor in good health and CMV-seronegative. The sample taken for sequencing was PBMCs. CDR3 loop: CASSQDQRGGVETQYF. The CDR3 region has the DNA TGTGCCAGCAGCCAAGACCAGCGGGGTGGTGTTGAAACGCAGTATTTT.